One and the same sample provided the 10 T cell receptor beta chains below, sequenced in a study of cytomegalovirus exposure and HLA in healthy donors. PCR used 60 Vbeta primers and 13 Jbeta primers. Libraries were prepared by immunoSEQ multiplex PCR; TCRdb keeps only in-frame clonotypes and omits some of them. The table has approximately 220,000 clones, 76% seen once. The material sequenced was PBMCs. The receptors come from a man between 18 and 29 years old in good health and CMV-seronegative.

This clone has a single count. The chain employs TRBV11-3 and TRBJ1-3; possibly TRBD1 for D (5 bases). With 4 bases removed from V and 0 bases from J, the gap between germline ends came to 10 bases. The CDR3 is made up of 15 amino acids. Germline V lookup: CDR1 SGHNT, CDR2 YENEEA. CDR3 residues: CASSSGDYSGNTIYF. The DNA of the CDR3 is TGTGCCAGCAGCTCGGGGGATTACTCTGGAAACACCATATATTTT. The full variable domain, with the rest looked up from reference TRBV11-3 and TRBJ1-3, is EAGVVQSPRYKIIEKKQPVAFWCNPISGHNTLYWYLQNLGQGPELLIRYENEEAVDDSQLPKDRFSAERLKGVDSTLKIQPAELGDSAVYLCASSSGDYSGNTIYFGEGSWLTVV.

The gene calls are TRBV18 and TRBJ1-1; D possibly corresponds to TRBD1 (6 bases). The ends were cut back, 3 bases at V and 0 bases at J, with 11 bases in the middle. This CDR3 has 15 amino acids. CDR1 KGHSH and CDR2 LQKENI come from the germline V gene. The CDR3 is CASSPETGLNTEAFF. As DNA, the CDR3 is TGTGCCAGCTCACCGGAGACAGGCCTGAACACTGAAGCTTTCTTT.

The count of this clone is one. The chain links TRBV6-1 to TRBJ2-5; no reliable D call. Germline CDR1 MNHNS, CDR2 SASEGT. V dropped 1 base and J dropped 1 base, with 4 bases sitting between them. The CDR3 loop spans 13 amino acids. The CDR3, as DNA: TGTGCCAGCAGTGAAGGAGTCCAAGAGACCCAGTACTTC. Translated: CASSEGVQETQYF.

The chain recombines TRBV5-6 with TRBJ2-7, with D perhaps TRBD2 (5 bases). CDR3 length: 12 residues. The germline CDR1 and CDR2 sequences are SGHDT and YYEEEE. Between the trimmed V and J ends, which lost 6 bases and 3 bases, there was a span of 10 bases. The CDR3 DNA reads TGTGCCAGCACCAGAGGACTCTACGAGCAGTACTTC. This encodes CASTRGLYEQYF. The full variable domain, with the rest looked up from reference TRBV5-6 and TRBJ2-7, is DAGVTQSPTHLIKTRGQQVTLRCSPKSGHDTVSWYQQALGQGPQFIFQYYEEEERQRGNFPDRFSGHQFPNYSSELNVNALLLGDSALYLCASTRGLYEQYFGPGTRLTVT.

The rearrangement joins TRBV19 to TRBJ1-2, with TRBD1 matching 11 bases. CDR1 LNHDA and CDR2 SQIVND come from the germline V gene (reference sequence). This CDR3 spans 18 amino acids. V dropped 6 bases and J dropped 4; count of bases not matched to a gene: 16. The DNA of the CDR3 is TGTGCCAGTAGACTCACTGGACAGGGGGCGGTAGACATCTATGGCTACACCTTC. Amino acid sequence: CASRLTGQGAVDIYGYTF.

The rearrangement uses TRBV6-1 and TRBJ1-1, with D maybe TRBD1 (6 bases). Germline CDR1 reads MNHNS; CDR2 reads SASEGT. This CDR3 has 13 amino acids. The V and J ends lost 5 bases and 4 bases respectively, with 11 bases between them. CDR3 sequence (DNA): TGTGCCAGCAGTCACAGGGACCCCACTGAAGCTTTCTTT. This gives the protein CASSHRDPTEAFF.

This clone was observed once. This rearrangement joins TRBV7-3 to TRBJ2-5; TRBD2 agrees at 9 bases. Germline-derived CDR1 and CDR2 are SGHTA and FQGTGA. The CDR3 spans 16 residues. The ends lost 6 bases at V and 2 bases at J; junction bases unmatched: 10. CDR3 loop: CASRNGLTSGQETQYF. The CDR3 DNA reads as TGTGCCAGCAGGAATGGCCTGACTAGCGGACAAGAGACCCAGTACTTC.

The V and J genes are TRBV10-1 and TRBJ2-7; D might be TRBD1 (6 bases). CDR3 size: 14 residues. V lost 3 bases, J lost 2 bases, and 11 bases lay in between. Germline CDR1 reads WNHNN; CDR2 reads SYGVQD (reference sequence). The CDR3, as DNA: TGCGCCAGCAGTGATCCAGGGGCGACCTACGAGCAGTACTTC. It codes for CASSDPGATYEQYF.

The CDR3 DNA is TGTGCCAGCAGCCAGGGGCCATATGGCTACACCTTC. Residues: CASSQGPYGYTF. The V and J genes are TRBV6-6 and TRBJ1-2, with D possibly matching TRBD1 (6 bases). Trimming removed 6 bases at V and 5 bases at J, with 10 bases between. Germline lookup yields CDR1 MNHNY and CDR2 SVGAGI (reference sequence). The CDR3 spans 12 residues.

This chain uses TRBV7-9 with TRBJ1-1; no firm D call. Germline CDR1 reads SEHNR; CDR2 reads FQNEAQ (reference sequence). V was shortened by 2 bases and J by 0 bases, with 7 bases between the two germline ends. The CDR3 has 14 residues. The CDR3 here is CASSLTGVNTEAFF. CDR3 in DNA: TGTGCCAGCAGCTTAACGGGAGTGAACACTGAAGCTTTCTTT. The entire variable domain, with the rest obtained from reference TRBV7-9 and TRBJ1-1, is as follows: DTGVSQNPRHKITKRGQNVTFRCDPISEHNRLYWYRQTLGQGPEFLTYFQNEAQLEKSRLLSDRFSAERPKGSFSTLEIQRTEQGDSAMYLCASSLTGVNTEAFFGQGTRLTVV.